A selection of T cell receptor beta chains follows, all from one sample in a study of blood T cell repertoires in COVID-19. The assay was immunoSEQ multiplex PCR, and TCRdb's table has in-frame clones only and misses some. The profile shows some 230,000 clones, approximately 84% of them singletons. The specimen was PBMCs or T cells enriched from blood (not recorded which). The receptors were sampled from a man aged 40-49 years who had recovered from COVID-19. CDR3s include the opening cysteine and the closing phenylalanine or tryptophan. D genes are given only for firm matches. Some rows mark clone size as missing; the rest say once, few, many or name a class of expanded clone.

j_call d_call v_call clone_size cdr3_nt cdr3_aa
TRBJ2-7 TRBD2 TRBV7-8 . TGTGCCAGCAGTTCACTAGCGAATTACGAGCAGTACTTC CASSSLANYEQYF
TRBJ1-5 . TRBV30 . TGTGCCTGGAGTGTACGTTGGGGCAGGGCTAGCAATCAGCCCCAGCATTTT CAWSVRWGRASNQPQHF
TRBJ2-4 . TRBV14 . TGTGCCAGCAGCCACCGGACAGTAGCCAAAAACATTCAGTACTTC CASSHRTVAKNIQYF
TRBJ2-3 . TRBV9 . TGTGCCAGCAGCGAGGGGCGAAAAACTAGCACAGATACGCAGTATTTT CASSEGRKTSTDTQYF
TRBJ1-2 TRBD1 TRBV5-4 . TGTGCCAGCAGCTCGACAGGGGGCGGCTATGGCTACACCTTC CASSSTGGGYGYTF
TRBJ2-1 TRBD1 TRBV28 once TGTGCCAGCAGTCCAATCCGGGACAGGAATGAGCAGTTCTTC CASSPIRDRNEQFF
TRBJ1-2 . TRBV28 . TGTGCCAGCGGTAAACAGAATTCCTATGGCTACACCTTC CASGKQNSYGYTF
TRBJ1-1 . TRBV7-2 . TGTGCCAGCACTGCCAAAACACCCACGACTGAAGCTTTCTTT CASTAKTPTTEAFF
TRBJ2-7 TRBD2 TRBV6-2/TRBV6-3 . TGTGCCAGCAGTTACTCGACGGGTCAGGGCTGGGCTAGCGGCTACGAGCAGTACTTC CASSYSTGQGWASGYEQYF
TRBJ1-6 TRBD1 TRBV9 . TGTGCCAGCAGCCCAGCCGGACAGGAGTATAATTCACCCCTCCACTTT CASSPAGQEYNSPLHF
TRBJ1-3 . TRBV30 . TGTGCCTGGAGTGTCCCTAATTCTGGAAACACCATATATTTT CAWSVPNSGNTIYF
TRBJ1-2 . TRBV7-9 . TGTGCCAGCAGCTTAGCATTTAACCCGGGGGATGGCTACACCTTC CASSLAFNPGDGYTF
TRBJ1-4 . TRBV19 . TGTGCCAGTAACGGCAGGGGAGCAACTAATGAAAAACTGTTTTTT CASNGRGATNEKLFF
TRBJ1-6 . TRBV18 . TGTGCCAGCTCACCGGGGACTGGCTCACCCCTCCACTTT CASSPGTGSPLHF
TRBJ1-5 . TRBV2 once TGTGCCAGCAGTGGCGGAAATAGCAATCAGCCCCAGCATTTT CASSGGNSNQPQHF
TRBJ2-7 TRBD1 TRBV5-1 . TGCGCCAGCAGCCCTCGGACAGGGGAGTACGAGCAGTACTTC CASSPRTGEYEQYF
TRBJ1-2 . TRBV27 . TGTGCCAGCAGCTCCCACCCACAGGGTAGCTATGGCTACACCTTC CASSSHPQGSYGYTF
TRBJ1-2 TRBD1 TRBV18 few TGTGCCAGCTCAGAGGACAGGGGTAACTATGGCTACACCTTC CASSEDRGNYGYTF
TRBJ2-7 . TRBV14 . TGTGCCAGCAGCCTCCGGACAGACCAATACGAGCAGTACTTC CASSLRTDQYEQYF
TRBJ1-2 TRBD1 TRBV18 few TGTGCCAGCTCACCACCGGGACAGGGGGCTAATGGCTACACCTTC CASSPPGQGANGYTF
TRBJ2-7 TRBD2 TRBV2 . TGTGCCAGCAACCTACTAGCGGGAGGGCCGAGCTCCTACGAGCAGTACTTC CASNLLAGGPSSYEQYF
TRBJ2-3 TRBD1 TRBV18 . TGTGCCAGCCGATCCGGGGACAGATACACAGATACGCAGTATTTT CASRSGDRYTDTQYF